A single sample is the source of the 16 T cell receptor beta chains below, sequenced in a study of STAT3 mutations in large granular lymphocyte leukemia. Study-level results: Every T-cell large granular lymphocyte leukemia patient had at least one immunodominant TCR beta clonotype.

TCRdb's table, derived via immunoSEQ multiplex PCR, lists solely in-frame clones and lacks some. Seen here are over 30,000 clones, roughly 88% observed once, and the top ten hold about 0.46%. Their antigen targets remain unknown. Sequencing input: PBMCs. These receptors were collected from a human donor with T large granular lymphocyte leukemia. Some clones in this sample may be carry-over from other donors' samples.

The V and J genes are TRBV6-6 and TRBJ2-5, with no clear D. V lost 7 bases and J lost 2, with 8 bases in between. This CDR3 has 12 residues. Looked up from germline, CDR1 is MNHNY and CDR2 is SVGAGI (reference sequence). The CDR3, as DNA: TGTGCCAGCATCGGCAGACAAGAGACCCAGTACTTC. It encodes CASIGRQETQYF.

The chain is built from TRBV5-6 and TRBJ2-7, with 12 bases matching TRBD1. After removal of 5 bases from V and 5 bases from J, the junction contained 8 bases not matched to a gene. CDR1 is SGHDT, CDR2 YYEEEE, per germline. The CDR3 contains 15 residues. DNA for the CDR3: TGTGCCAGCAGGATGACCGGGACAGGGGGCGACGAGCAGTACTTC. This sequence encodes CASRMTGTGGDEQYF.

A note on this clone: At one end, the junction sequence differs from germline, possibly due to a read error. This chain joins TRBV30 and TRBJ2-2; TRBD1 or TRBD2 may be the D gene (5 bases each). The CDR3 has 12 amino acids. CDR1 GTSNPN and CDR2 SVGIG come from the germline V gene (reference sequence). The CDR3 DNA reads as TGTGCCTGGAGTTTGACGGATGGGGGGCTGTTTTTT. Encoded protein: CAWSLTDGGLFF.

The chain employs TRBV29-1 and TRBJ1-1, with 7 bases matching TRBD1. CDR1 is SQVTM, CDR2 ANQGSEA, per germline. Trimming cost V 6 bases and J 7 bases; bases outside gene matches: 11. This CDR3 comprises 13 residues. The CDR3 sequence is CSVRPSGGSEAFF. As DNA, the CDR3 is TGCAGCGTGCGGCCGTCAGGGGGAAGTGAAGCTTTCTTT.

This rearrangement joins TRBV28 to TRBJ2-5; D gene uncertain. This CDR3 is built from 12 residues. Germline CDR1 and CDR2: MDHEN and SYDVKM. The V end lost 6 bases, the J end lost 3 bases, and 8 bases lay between the germline ends. The CDR3 here is CASRVREETQYF. The CDR3 DNA reads TGTGCCAGCAGGGTCAGAGAAGAGACCCAGTACTTC.

This clone was observed once. V gene TRBV28 combines with J gene TRBJ2-7; TRBD1 or TRBD2 may be the D gene (5 bases each). CDR1 and CDR2 from the germline V gene are MDHEN and SYDVKM. V lost 3 bases, J lost 4 bases, and 19 bases lay in between. The CDR3 spans 16 residues. The CDR3 nucleotides read TGTGCCAGCAGTTTGGCACGGGACGGAGAGACTTACGAGCAGTACTTC. Translated, it gives CASSLARDGETYEQYF.

The chain uses TRBV7-9 and TRBJ2-2, with 9 bases matching TRBD2. CDR3 size: 16 residues. Losses at the gene ends were 4 bases for V and 1 base for J; bases not matched to a gene: 4. The germline V gene encodes CDR1 SEHNR and CDR2 FQNEAQ (reference sequence). DNA of the CDR3: TGTGCCAGCAGCTGGGGAGCGGGGGGGAACACCGGGGAGCTGTTTTTT. This translates into CASSWGAGGNTGELFF.

V and J are TRBV13 and TRBJ2-3, with D possibly TRBD2 on 7 matching bases. CDR1 and CDR2 from the germline V gene are PRHDT and FYEKMQ (reference sequence). Trimming stripped 1 base from V and 2 bases from J, with 13 bases between. This CDR3 comprises 16 residues. The chain's CDR3 is CASSLALGGHTDTQYF. CDR3 DNA sequence: TGTGCCAGCAGCTTAGCTCTCGGGGGGCACACAGATACGCAGTATTTT.

The rearrangement joins TRBV5-5 to TRBJ2-7; no clear D. This CDR3 is 13 amino acids long. Between the trimmed V and J ends, which lost 4 bases and 1 base, there was a span of 9 bases. Per germline, CDR1 SGHKS and CDR2 YYEKEE (reference sequence). The CDR3, as DNA: TGTGCCAGCAGCGCTTACAGTTCCTACGAGCAGTACGTC. Its translation is CASSAYSSYEQYV.

The chain has TRBV6-5 and TRBJ2-7; weak D call: TRBD1 (6 bases). This CDR3 is built from 15 residues. Germline CDR1 reads MNHEY; CDR2 reads SVGAGI. Between the trimmed V and J ends, which lost 4 bases and 7 bases, there was a span of 20 bases. This CDR3 reads CASSLTRDRTGEQYF. In DNA, the CDR3 is TGTGCCAGCAGTTTGACCCGGGACCGAACAGGGGAGCAGTACTTC.

The rearrangement joins TRBV5-1 to TRBJ2-7; a weak D match, TRBD1 (6 bases). There are 13 residues in the CDR3. Germline CDR1 reads SGHRS; CDR2 reads YFSETQ. The V end lost 4 bases, the J end lost 5 bases, and 13 bases lay between the germline ends. CDR3 sequence: CASSARTVHEQYF. In nucleotides, the CDR3 is TGCGCCAGCAGCGCCCGGACAGTCCACGAGCAGTACTTC. Full variable domain (missing parts from reference TRBV5-1 and TRBJ2-7): KAGVTQTPRYLIKTRGQQVTLSCSPISGHRSVSWYQQTPGQGLQFLFEYFSETQRNKGNFPGRFSGRQFSNSRSEMNVSTLELGDSALYLCASSARTVHEQYFGPGTRLTVT.

The CDR3 region is CASNPGTVTYGYTF. CDR3 bases: TGTGCCAGCAATCCCGGGACGGTGACCTATGGCTACACCTTC. This chain links TRBV28 with TRBJ1-2; a possible D gene is TRBD1 (5 bases). The CDR3 has 14 amino acids. V shed 7 bases and J shed 4 bases, with 16 bases lying between them. Germline lookup yields CDR1 MDHEN and CDR2 SYDVKM.

Only one count was recorded for this clone. The rearrangement links TRBV5-6 to TRBJ1-1, with 9 bases fitting TRBD1. In germline, CDR1 is SGHDT, CDR2 YYEEEE. The length of the CDR3 is 14 residues. The V gene end was trimmed by 5 bases and the J gene end by 3 bases; junction bases not matched to a gene: 5. The CDR3 here is CASRDRGGDTEAFF. CDR3 DNA sequence: TGTGCCAGCAGGGACAGGGGAGGGGACACTGAAGCTTTCTTT.

The chain links TRBV12-5 to TRBJ2-3; 7 nucleotides align to TRBD1. The germline gives CDR1 LGHNT, CDR2 FRNRAP. V lost 6 bases to trimming and J lost 1 base; unmatched junction nucleotides: 7. CDR3 length: 15 residues. CDR3 in amino acids: CASGWDSYGTDTQYF. CDR3 nucleotides: TGTGCTAGTGGCTGGGACAGTTACGGCACAGATACGCAGTATTTT. The complete variable domain, with remaining parts taken from reference TRBV12-5 and TRBJ2-3, reads DARVTQTPRHKVTEMGQEVTMRCQPILGHNTVFWYRQTMMQGLELLAYFRNRAPLDDSGMPKDRFSAEMPDATLATLKIQPSEPRDSAVYFCASGWDSYGTDTQYFGPGTRLTVL.

J is TRBJ2-7 and V is TRBV7-9; D uncertain. V gave up 1 base and J gave up 2 bases, with 3 bases separating them. The length of the CDR3 is 12 residues. Germline CDR1 is SEHNR and CDR2 is FQNEAQ (reference sequence). The CDR3 nucleotides are TGTGCCAGCAGCTTAGACACCTACGAGCAGTACGTC. It is translated as CASSLDTYEQYV.

The chain combines TRBV15 with TRBJ2-1; no clear D. This CDR3 is 12 amino acids long. V lost 0 bases, J lost 12 bases, and 9 bases lay in between. The germline V gene encodes CDR1 LNHNV and CDR2 YYDKDF (reference sequence). The CDR3 bases are TGTGCCACCAGCAGAGAGGACCTCCTGCAGTTCTTC. Protein sequence: CATSREDLLQFF.